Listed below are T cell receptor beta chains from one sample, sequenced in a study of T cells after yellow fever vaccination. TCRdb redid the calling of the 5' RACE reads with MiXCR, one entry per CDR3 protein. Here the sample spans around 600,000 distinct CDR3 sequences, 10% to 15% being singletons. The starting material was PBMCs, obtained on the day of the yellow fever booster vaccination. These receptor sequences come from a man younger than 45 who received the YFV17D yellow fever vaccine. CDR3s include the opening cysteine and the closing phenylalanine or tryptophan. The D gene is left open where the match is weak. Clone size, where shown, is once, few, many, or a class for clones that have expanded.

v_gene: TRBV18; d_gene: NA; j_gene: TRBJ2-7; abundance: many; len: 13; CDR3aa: CASSPPDSYEQYF; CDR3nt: TGTGCCAGCTCACCACCAGACTCCTACGAGCAGTACTTC
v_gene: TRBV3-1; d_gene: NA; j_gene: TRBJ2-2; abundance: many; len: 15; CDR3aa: CASSRAALNTGELFF; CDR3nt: TGTGCCAGCAGCCGGGCAGCTCTGAACACCGGGGAGCTGTTTTTT
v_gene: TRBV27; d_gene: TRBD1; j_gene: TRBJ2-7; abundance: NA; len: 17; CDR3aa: CASSILGQGANGDEQYF; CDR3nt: TGTGCCAGCAGTATCCTTGGACAGGGGGCTAACGGAGACGAGCAGTACTTC
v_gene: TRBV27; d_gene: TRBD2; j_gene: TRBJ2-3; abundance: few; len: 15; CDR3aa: CASSFLLAGADTQYF; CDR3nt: TGTGCCAGCAGTTTCCTCCTAGCGGGAGCCGATACGCAGTATTTT
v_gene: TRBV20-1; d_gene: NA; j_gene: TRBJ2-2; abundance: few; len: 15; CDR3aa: CSATRAAMNTGELFF; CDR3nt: TGCAGTGCTACCAGGGCAGCCATGAACACCGGGGAGCTGTTTTTT
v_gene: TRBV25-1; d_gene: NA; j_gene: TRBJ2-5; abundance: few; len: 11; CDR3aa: CATTGLEIQYF; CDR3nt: TGTGCCACCACAGGGCTAGAGATCCAGTACTTC
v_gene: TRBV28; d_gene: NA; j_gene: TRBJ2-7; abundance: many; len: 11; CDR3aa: CASSFGYEQYF; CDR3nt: TGTGCCAGCAGCTTCGGGTACGAGCAGTACTTC
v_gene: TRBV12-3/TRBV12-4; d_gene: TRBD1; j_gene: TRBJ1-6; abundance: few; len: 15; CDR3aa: CASRAGTGSGSPLHF; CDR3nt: TGTGCCAGCAGAGCCGGGACAGGCTCAGGTTCACCCCTCCACTTT
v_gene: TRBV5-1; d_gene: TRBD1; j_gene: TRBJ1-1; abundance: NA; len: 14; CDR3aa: CASSWTGVVTEAFF; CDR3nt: TGCGCCAGCAGCTGGACAGGGGTAGTCACTGAAGCTTTCTTT
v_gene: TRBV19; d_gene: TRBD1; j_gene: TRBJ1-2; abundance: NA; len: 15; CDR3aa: CASTSDRGRAYGYTF; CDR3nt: TGTGCCAGTACCTCGGACAGGGGGCGCGCCTATGGCTACACCTTC
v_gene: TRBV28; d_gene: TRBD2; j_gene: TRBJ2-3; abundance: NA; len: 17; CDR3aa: CASSQPTSGGSFDTQYF; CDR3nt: TGTGCCAGCAGCCAACCGACTAGCGGGGGGTCCTTCGATACGCAGTATTTT
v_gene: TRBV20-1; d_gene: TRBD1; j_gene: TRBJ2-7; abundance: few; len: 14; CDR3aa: CSASVTGGYYEQYF; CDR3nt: TGCAGTGCTAGTGTGACAGGGGGGTACTACGAGCAGTACTTC
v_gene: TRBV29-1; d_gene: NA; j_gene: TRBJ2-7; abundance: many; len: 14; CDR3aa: CSVTALMGVSEQYF; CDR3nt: TGCAGCGTAACAGCACTAATGGGGGTCTCCGAGCAGTACTTC
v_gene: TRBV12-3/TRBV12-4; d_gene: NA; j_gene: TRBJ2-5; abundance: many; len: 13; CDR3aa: CASSLRGVETQYF; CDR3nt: TGTGCCAGCAGCCTCCGAGGGGTGGAGACCCAGTACTTC
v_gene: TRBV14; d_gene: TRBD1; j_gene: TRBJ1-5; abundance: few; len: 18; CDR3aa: CASSLPISQGEEGQPQHF; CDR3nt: TGTGCCAGCAGCCTTCCTATCAGCCAGGGGGAAGAGGGTCAGCCCCAGCATTTT
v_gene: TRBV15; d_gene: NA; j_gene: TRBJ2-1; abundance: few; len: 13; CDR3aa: CATSRDRQAEQFF; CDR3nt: TGTGCCACCAGCAGAGATCGACAAGCAGAGCAGTTCTTC
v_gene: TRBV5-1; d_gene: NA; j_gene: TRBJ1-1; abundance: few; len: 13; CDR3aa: CASSLIGGPEAFF; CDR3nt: TGCGCCAGCAGCTTGATTGGGGGCCCTGAAGCTTTCTTT
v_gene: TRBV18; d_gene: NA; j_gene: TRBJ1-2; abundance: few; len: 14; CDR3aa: CASSPNRDTYGYTF; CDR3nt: TGTGCCAGCTCACCTAACCGGGACACCTATGGCTACACCTTC
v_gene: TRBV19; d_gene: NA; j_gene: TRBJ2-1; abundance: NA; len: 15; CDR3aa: CASSIGGSPYNEQFF; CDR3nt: TGTGCCAGTAGTATAGGGGGGAGCCCCTACAATGAGCAGTTCTTC
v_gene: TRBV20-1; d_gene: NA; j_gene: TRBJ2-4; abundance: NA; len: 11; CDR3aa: CSAGPTGTQYF; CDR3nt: TGCAGTGCTGGACCTACAGGGACACAGTACTTC
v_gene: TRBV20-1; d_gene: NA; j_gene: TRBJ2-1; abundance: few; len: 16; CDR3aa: CSARVRTGVGYNEQFF; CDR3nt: TGCAGTGCTAGAGTGCGGACGGGTGTAGGGTACAATGAGCAGTTCTTC
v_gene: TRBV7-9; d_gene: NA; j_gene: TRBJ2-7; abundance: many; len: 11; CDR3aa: CASQRDYEQYF; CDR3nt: TGTGCCAGCCAACGGGATTACGAGCAGTACTTC
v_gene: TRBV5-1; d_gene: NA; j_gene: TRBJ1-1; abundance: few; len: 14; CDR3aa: CASRRSPQHTEAFF; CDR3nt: TGCGCCAGCAGGCGGAGTCCCCAACACACTGAAGCTTTCTTT
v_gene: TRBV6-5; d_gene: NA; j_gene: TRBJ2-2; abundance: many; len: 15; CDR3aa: CASSYDRLNTGELFF; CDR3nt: TGTGCCAGCAGTTACGACAGGCTGAACACCGGGGAGCTGTTTTTT
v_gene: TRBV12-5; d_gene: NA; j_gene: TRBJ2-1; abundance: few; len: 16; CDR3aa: CASGPGPQGIFNEQFF; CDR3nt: TGTGCTAGTGGTCCCGGCCCGCAGGGGATCTTCAATGAGCAGTTCTTC
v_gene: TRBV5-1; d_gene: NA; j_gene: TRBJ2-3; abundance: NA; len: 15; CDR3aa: CASSLGGPKWDTQYF; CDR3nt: TGCGCCAGCAGCTTAGGGGGACCAAAGTGGGATACGCAGTATTTT
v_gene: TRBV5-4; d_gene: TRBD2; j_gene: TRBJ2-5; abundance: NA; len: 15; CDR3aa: CASSLRSSGSETQYF; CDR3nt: TGTGCCAGCAGCTTGAGGTCTAGCGGGAGTGAGACCCAGTACTTC
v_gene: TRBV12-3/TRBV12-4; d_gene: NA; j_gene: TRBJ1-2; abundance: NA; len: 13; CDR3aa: CASSRAGNYGYTF; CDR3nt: TGTGCCAGCAGTCGGGCTGGAAACTATGGCTACACCTTC
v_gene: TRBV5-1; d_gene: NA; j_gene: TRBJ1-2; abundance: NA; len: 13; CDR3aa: CASSPDPSPGYTF; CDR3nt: TGCGCCAGCAGCCCTGACCCCTCTCCTGGCTACACCTTC
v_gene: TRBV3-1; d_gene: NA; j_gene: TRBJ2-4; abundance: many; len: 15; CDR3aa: CASSQDSQGRNIQYF; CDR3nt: TGTGCCAGCAGCCAAGATAGCCAGGGTAGAAACATTCAGTACTTC
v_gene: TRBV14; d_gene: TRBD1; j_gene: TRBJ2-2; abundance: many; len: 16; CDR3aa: CASSRKTGMNTGELFF; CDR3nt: TGTGCCAGCAGCCGCAAGACAGGGATGAACACCGGGGAGCTGTTTTTT
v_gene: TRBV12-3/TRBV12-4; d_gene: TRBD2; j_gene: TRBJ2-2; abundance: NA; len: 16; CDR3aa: CASSLGGLAYVGELFF; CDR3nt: TGTGCCAGCAGTTTAGGGGGACTAGCTTATGTCGGGGAGCTGTTTTTT
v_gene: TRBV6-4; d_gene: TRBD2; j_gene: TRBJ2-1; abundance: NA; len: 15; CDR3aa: CASSDYAGVGSEQFF; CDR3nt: TGTGCCAGCAGTGACTACGCGGGAGTAGGTTCTGAGCAGTTCTTC
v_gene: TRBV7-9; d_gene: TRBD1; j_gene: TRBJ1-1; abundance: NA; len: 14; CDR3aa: CASSLNTGGTEAFF; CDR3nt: TGTGCCAGCAGCTTAAACACAGGGGGTACTGAAGCTTTCTTT
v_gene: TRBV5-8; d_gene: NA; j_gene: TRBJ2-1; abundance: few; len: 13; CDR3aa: CASRLERAGEQFF; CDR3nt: TGTGCCAGCAGACTTGAACGGGCCGGAGAGCAGTTCTTC
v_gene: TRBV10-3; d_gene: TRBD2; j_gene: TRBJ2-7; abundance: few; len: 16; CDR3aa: CAISGHASGRAYEQYF; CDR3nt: TGTGCCATCAGTGGGCACGCTAGCGGGAGGGCCTACGAGCAGTACTTC
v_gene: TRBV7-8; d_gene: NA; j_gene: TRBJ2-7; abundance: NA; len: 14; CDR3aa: CASSRRETNYEQYF; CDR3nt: TGTGCCAGCAGCCGCCGGGAGACTAATTACGAGCAGTACTTC
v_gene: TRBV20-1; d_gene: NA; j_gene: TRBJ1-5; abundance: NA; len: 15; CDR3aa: CSARDPAEGYQPQHF; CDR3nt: TGCAGTGCTAGAGATCCGGCGGAGGGGTATCAGCCCCAGCATTTT
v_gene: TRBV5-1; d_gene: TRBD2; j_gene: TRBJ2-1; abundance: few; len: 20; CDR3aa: CASSPPTLLPWSGRDNEQFF; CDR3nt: TGCGCCAGCAGCCCACCCACTCTCCTACCCTGGAGCGGGAGAGACAATGAGCAGTTCTTC
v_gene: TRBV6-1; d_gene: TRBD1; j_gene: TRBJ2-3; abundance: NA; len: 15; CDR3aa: CASRNTGGASDTQYF; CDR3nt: TGTGCCAGCAGAAACACAGGGGGCGCGTCGGATACGCAGTATTTT
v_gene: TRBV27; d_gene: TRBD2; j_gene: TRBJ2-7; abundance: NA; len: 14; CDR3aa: CASSPGLAVNEQYF; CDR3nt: TGTGCCAGCAGTCCTGGACTAGCGGTCAACGAGCAGTACTTC
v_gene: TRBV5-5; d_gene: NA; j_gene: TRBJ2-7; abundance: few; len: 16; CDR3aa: CASSFMGGGSSYEQYF; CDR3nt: TGTGCCAGCAGCTTCATGGGGGGAGGAAGCTCCTACGAGCAGTACTTC
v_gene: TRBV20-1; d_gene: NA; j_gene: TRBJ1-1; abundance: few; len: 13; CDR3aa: CSARDPGKTEAFF; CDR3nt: TGCAGTGCTAGAGATCCCGGGAAGACTGAAGCTTTCTTT
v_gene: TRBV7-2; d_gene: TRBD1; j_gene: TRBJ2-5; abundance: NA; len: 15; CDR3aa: CASSPRFRGLETQYF; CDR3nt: TGTGCCAGCAGCCCAAGGTTCAGGGGGCTGGAGACCCAGTACTTC